A single sample gave rise to the 26 T cell receptor beta chains below, sequenced in a study of regulatory T cells in long-lasting Graves disease. Sample time point: newly diagnosed GD, antithyroid drugs for less than 3 months. Extracted PBMC RNA gave rise to the TCR library. Arm-PCR of CDR3 regions and iRepertoire HTBI primers were used to build TCR beta libraries. A single record per CDR3 protein comes from TCRdb applying MiXCR to the multiplex PCR reads. This sample carries some 250,000 distinct CDR3 sequences, 15% to 20% of them seen once, and the ten largest clones take 14%. Separately, the same data were catalogued under a study of T cells in Graves' hyperthyroidism and ophthalmopathy.

The sample in question was peripheral blood mononuclear cells (PBMCs), obtained at new diagnosis, from a patient treated with antithyroid drugs. The receptors originated from a woman in her twenties or thirties with Graves disease.

Ten or more counts support this clonotype. V and J are TRBV12-3 or TRBV12-4 and TRBJ2-1; TRBD1 is a possible D gene (6 bases). V was pared by 5 bases and J by 3 bases, with 17 bases between. CDR3 length equals 16 residues. The CDR3 loop reads CASSVRRGIGYNEQFF. The CDR3, as DNA: TGTGCCAGCAGTGTTCGCAGGGGCATCGGCTACAATGAGCAGTTCTTC.

In its sample, this clonotype was seen a few times. One end of the junction fails to match germline, which may point to a read error. The chain joins TRBV24-1 to TRBJ2-2; maybe TRBD2 (7 bases). The CDR3 spans 18 residues. Germline V gene sequence: CDR1 KGHDR, CDR2 SFDVKD. The CDR3 region is CATGDPSRGARDTGELFF. For the CDR3, the DNA is TGTGCCACCGGTGATCCCTCCCGGGGGGCGCGGGACACCGGGGAGCTGTTTTTT.

This clonotype was seen more than once but under ten times. V is TRBV7-3 and J is TRBJ2-1, with D possibly TRBD2 on 5 matching bases. The V gene's germline CDR1 is SGHTA and CDR2 FQGTGA. The CDR3 contains 14 residues. V lost 3 bases and J 2 bases, leaving 8 bases between the germline ends. The DNA for the CDR3 is TGTGCCAGCAGCTTTGCGGGCACCTACAATGAGCAGTTCTTC. Amino acids: CASSFAGTYNEQFF.

This sequence joins TRBV5-1 and TRBJ1-4; 8 bases agree with TRBD1. Germline loops: CDR1 SGHRS, CDR2 YFSETQ. The CDR3 has 15 residues. The junction had 10 bases not matched to a gene; V was cut back by 4 bases and J by 8 bases. CDR3 residues: CASSGGSGGYEKLFF. The CDR3 nucleotides are TGCGCCAGCAGCGGGGGTTCAGGGGGCTACGAAAAACTGTTTTTT. Filled out from reference TRBV5-1 and TRBJ1-4, the complete variable domain reads KAGVTQTPRYLIKTRGQQVTLSCSPISGHRSVSWYQQTPGQGLQFLFEYFSETQRNKGNFPGRFSGRQFSNSRSEMNVSTLELGDSALYLCASSGGSGGYEKLFFGSGTQLSVL.

This clonotype showed up many times. This chain joins TRBV6-2 or TRBV6-3 and TRBJ1-6; D ambiguous. Germline V gene data show CDR1 as MNHEY and CDR2 as SVGEGT. The V end was cut by 2 bases, the J end by 0 bases, with 11 bases between. The CDR3 covers 17 residues. The CDR3 reads CASSYGVPTSYNSPLHF. The CDR3 DNA is TGTGCCAGCAGTTACGGGGTACCCACCTCCTATAATTCACCCCTCCACTTT.

With respect to this clonotype: With a much larger clone just one base away, this may be a read error. The rearrangement joins TRBV4-1 to TRBJ1-2, with a weak D call TRBD1 (5 bases). The CDR3 extends over 15 amino acids. CDR1 and CDR2 (germline): MGHRA, YSYEKL. The CDR3 here is CASSQEVAGHYGHTF. In nucleotides, the CDR3 is TGTGCCAGCAGCCAAGAGGTTGCGGGGCACTATGGCCACACCTTC.

The chain links TRBV13 to TRBJ1-4, with D possibly matching TRBD1 (5 bases). Germline-derived CDR1 and CDR2 are PRHDT and FYEKMQ (reference sequence). This CDR3 region has 15 residues. Trimming took 5 bases from V and 8 from J, leaving 18 bases between them. The CDR3 sequence: CASSPVDTLGEKLFF. DNA of the CDR3: TGTGCCAGCAGCCCCGTGGACACCCTAGGAGAAAAACTGTTTTTT. Full variable domain (rest looked up from reference TRBV13 and TRBJ1-4): AAGVIQSPRHLIKEKRETATLKCYPIPRHDTVYWYQQGPGQDPQFLISFYEKMQSDKGSIPDRFSAQQFSDYHSELNMSSLELGDSALYFCASSPVDTLGEKLFFGSGTQLSVL.

This clonotype was detected ten times or more. This rearrangement joins TRBV7-2 to TRBJ2-3; 15 bases fit TRBD2. CDR1 is SGHTA, CDR2 FQGNSA, per germline. This CDR3 is built from 16 residues. The V and J ends lost 4 bases and 4 bases, in that order; junction bases with no gene match: 3. CDR3 DNA sequence: TGTGCCAGCAGCTGGACTAGCGGGGGGGCCTCAGATACGCAGTATTTT. It codes for CASSWTSGGASDTQYF. Combining the CDR3 with reference TRBV7-2 and TRBJ2-3 gives the whole variable domain GAGVSQSPSNKVTEKGKDVELRCDPISGHTALYWYRQSLGQGLEFLIYFQGNSAPDKSGLPSDRFSAERTGGSVSTLTIQRTQQEDSAVYLCASSWTSGGASDTQYFGPGTRLTVL.

With respect to this clonotype: Just one base apart from a much larger clone, this may be a read error. The rearrangement links TRBV6-2 or TRBV6-3 to TRBJ1-1; D uncertain. The CDR3 is 15 amino acids. CDR1 and CDR2 (germline): MNHEY, SVGEGT. V lost 8 bases, J lost 7 bases, and 23 bases lay in between. This chain's CDR3 is CASGGSRVSSGEAFF. CDR3 DNA sequence: TGTGCCAGCGGAGGATCGCGGGTCAGCTCAGGTGAAGCTTTCTTT.

The CDR3 DNA reads as TGTGCCTGGAAGCTGGGGGGGGGGACTGAAGCTTTCTTT. Translating it yields CAWKLGGGTEAFF. V usage is TRBV30 and J usage is TRBJ1-1, with TRBD1 as a possible D gene (5 bases). V gave up 4 bases and J gave up 5 bases, with 14 bases separating them. Germline V gives CDR1 GTSNPN, CDR2 SVGIG (reference sequence). The CDR3 is 13 residues long.

This chain links TRBV12-3 or TRBV12-4 with TRBJ2-4; TRBD1 agrees at 9 bases. The V segment lost 5 bases and the J segment 0 bases; nucleotides outside the gene matches: 5. The CDR3 has 16 residues. The CDR3, as DNA: TGTGCCAGCAGTCCCGGACAGGGGATAGCCAAAAACATTCAGTACTTC. Encoded protein: CASSPGQGIAKNIQYF.

In regard to this clonotype: A far larger clone is a single base away, which makes a read error likely. The rearrangement joins TRBV2 to TRBJ1-5, with TRBD1 identical over 10 bases. The CDR3 is 16 amino acids. Looked up from germline, CDR1 is SNHLY and CDR2 is FYNNEI. CDR3 coding DNA: TGTGCCGGCAGTCCGAGGACAGGGGGATACAATCAGCCCCAGCATTTT. This gives the protein CAGSPRTGGYNQPQHF.

This clonotype was seen at least ten times. The V gene is TRBV19, the J gene TRBJ1-1; possibly TRBD1 for D (5 bases). Per germline, CDR1 LNHDA and CDR2 SQIVND (reference sequence). This CDR3 contains 16 residues. V was cut by 7 bases and J by 0 bases, with 18 bases left in between. CDR3 nucleotide sequence: TGTGCCAGTAATCACAACACCTGGGGGATGAACACTGAAGCTTTCTTT. Protein product: CASNHNTWGMNTEAFF.

Remarks on this clonotype: It may be a read error: a sequence one base away is much more abundant. This chain uses TRBV29-1 with TRBJ1-5; tentatively, D is TRBD1 (6 bases). CDR3 size: 13 residues. V dropped 4 bases and J dropped 6 bases, with 13 bases sitting between them. Per germline, CDR1 SQVTM and CDR2 ANQGSEA. The CDR3 sequence is CSVAVGGGQPQHF. In DNA, the CDR3 is TGCAGCGTTGCTGTCGGGGGCGGTCAGCCCCAGCATTTT.

In this sample, this clonotype turned up many times. This rearrangement joins TRBV6-1 to TRBJ2-5; D assignment may be TRBD1 or TRBD2 (5 bases each). The CDR3 is 17 amino acids. Germline CDR1 reads MNHNS; CDR2 reads SASEGT. V gave up 2 bases and J gave up 5 bases, with 21 bases separating them. As DNA, the CDR3 is TGTGCCAGCAGTGAAATTCTCGGGGCAGGCCGTGGGGAGACCCAGTACTTC. Amino acids: CASSEILGAGRGETQYF.

This clonotype was recorded many times. In DNA form, the CDR3 reads TGTGCCAGCAGTGAGAGGCTAGCGGGGGGTACAGATACGCAGTATTTT. Protein sequence: CASSERLAGGTDTQYF. The genes are TRBV6-1 and TRBJ2-3, with 11 bases matching TRBD2. There are 16 residues in the CDR3. The V gene end was trimmed by 3 bases and the J gene end by 3 bases; junction bases not matched to a gene: 5. Germline-derived CDR1 and CDR2 are MNHNS and SASEGT.

As to this clonotype: Just one base apart from a much larger clone, this may be a read error. This chain's CDR3 is CASNTAGIGNEQLF. The DNA of the CDR3 is TGTGCCAGCAATACCGCAGGGATAGGGAATGAGCAGCTCTTC. The chain recombines TRBV27 with TRBJ2-1, with D possibly TRBD1 on 5 matching bases. Per the germline V gene, CDR1 is MNHEY and CDR2 is SMNVEV (reference sequence). This CDR3 is 14 amino acids long.

The CDR3, as DNA: TGTGCCAGCAGCCAACCCACAGGGGGGCGAGGCGAGCAGTACTTC. Its protein is CASSQPTGGRGEQYF. J is TRBJ2-7 and V is TRBV4-2; 8 bases fit TRBD1. The CDR3 loop spans 15 amino acids. CDR1 and CDR2 (germline): LGHNA, YNFKEQ. Trimming removed 2 bases from V and 6 bases from J; junction bases left unmatched: 9.

The chain links TRBV6-1 to TRBJ2-3; tentative D call: TRBD2 (6 bases). The CDR3 spans 14 residues. Germline CDR1 MNHNS, CDR2 SASEGT. V shed 1 base and J shed 4 bases, with 9 bases lying between them. For the CDR3, the DNA is TGTGCCAGCAGTGAAGGGGGCGGGGCAGATACGCAGTATTTT. Its translation is CASSEGGGADTQYF.

Remarks on this clonotype: It may be a read error: a sequence one base away is much more abundant. The J gene is TRBJ1-5, the V gene TRBV6-5; the D is unclear. Per the germline V gene, CDR1 is MNHEY and CDR2 is SVGAGI. CDR3 length: 14 amino acids. The CDR3 DNA is TGTGCCAGCGGTTACGGGGTGGGCAATCAGCCCCAGCATTTT. As protein: CASGYGVGNQPQHF.

For this clonotype: A far larger clone differs by one base, so this is likely a read error. The V call is TRBV3-1, the J call TRBJ2-3; D is ambiguous. The J call may be in error: the DNA end matches TRBJ2-7 better. CDR1 and CDR2 from the germline V gene are LGHDT and YNNKEL (reference sequence). This CDR3 has 15 residues. CDR3: CASSQTRASYNEQYF. Here the CDR3 DNA reads TGTGCCAGCAGCCAAACCCGTGCCTCCTACAATGAGCAGTACTTC.

The CDR3 bases are TGCGCCAGCAGCCAAGATCGCGCGGACAGGGTCTACCAGCCCCAGCATTTT. Translated, it gives CASSQDRADRVYQPQHF. This sequence joins TRBV4-1 and TRBJ1-5, with 8 bases identical to TRBD1. The J segment lost 7 bases and the V segment lost 0 bases, leaving 11 bases of the junction unmatched. The CDR3 loop spans 17 amino acids. The germline gives CDR1 MGHRA, CDR2 YSYEKL.

In this sample, this clonotype turned up many times. The chain recombines TRBV20-1 with TRBJ2-2, with TRBD2 as a possible D gene (6 bases). V lost 4 bases, J lost 0 bases, and 18 bases lay in between. The CDR3 totals 17 residues. Looked up from germline, CDR1 is DFQATT and CDR2 is SNEGSKA (reference sequence). The CDR3 loop reads CSATKNSGLANTGELFF. The CDR3 region has the DNA TGCAGTGCTACAAAAAATAGCGGACTTGCGAACACCGGGGAGCTGTTTTTT.

With respect to this clonotype: A single base is all that separates this from a far larger clone, so a read error is likely. No conserved phenylalanine or tryptophan ends this CDR3, so it is likely a read error. V gene TRBV7-2 combines with J gene TRBJ2-5, with 11 bases aligning to TRBD2. The CDR3 has 15 amino acids. Germline loops: CDR1 SGHTA, CDR2 FQGNSA. The V gene end was trimmed by 7 bases and the J gene end by 1 base; junction bases not matched to a gene: 5. CDR3 coding DNA: TGTGCCAGCACCCTAGCGGGGGGCTTCCAAGAGACCCAGTACTTA. Residues: CASTLAGGFQETQYL.

The chain joins TRBV15 to TRBJ1-1, with 9 bases that match TRBD1. The CDR3 totals 17 residues. V lost 4 bases, J lost 2 bases, and 11 bases stayed unmatched. CDR1 is LNHNV and CDR2 is YYDKDF in the germline V gene (reference sequence). CDR3 coding DNA: TGTGCCACCAGCATCCGCGACAGGGGGAGTTTCAACACTGAAGCTTTCTTT. It encodes CATSIRDRGSFNTEAFF.

This clonotype appeared many times. The chain joins TRBV10-3 to TRBJ1-1, with D maybe TRBD1 (5 bases). The germline V and J ends were trimmed by 0 bases and 0 bases, with 11 bases remaining between them. This CDR3 is 16 amino acids long. Germline V gene data show CDR1 as ENHRY and CDR2 as SYGVKD. The CDR3 protein is CAISESRGGMNTEAFF. In nucleotides, the CDR3 is TGTGCCATCAGTGAGTCAAGGGGAGGGATGAACACTGAAGCTTTCTTT.